This is a list of T cell receptor beta chains from one sample in a study of cytomegalovirus exposure and HLA in healthy donors. Some clones are missing from TCRdb's copy, which holds only in-frame ones; the method was immunoSEQ multiplex PCR. The table records about 200,000 clones, approximately 82% of them present only once. The sequenced sample was PBMCs. The receptors were sampled from a man between 18 and 35 years old in good health and CMV-seronegative. The CDR3 runs from the conserved cysteine through the conserved F or W. A D gene is named only where the DNA matches it firmly. Some rows have no size entry. The others give once, few or many, or a class for an expanded clone.

abundance,j_gene,d_gene,v_gene,len,CDR3aa,CDR3nt
.,TRBJ2-7,TRBD1,TRBV4-1,15,CASSKRQGSLYEQYF,TGCGCCAGCAGCAAAAGACAGGGATCCTTGTACGAGCAGTACTTC
.,TRBJ2-5,TRBD2,TRBV2,15,CASSEALAGGETQYF,TGTGCCAGCAGTGAAGCGCTAGCGGGAGGGGAGACCCAGTACTTC
once,TRBJ2-7,TRBD1,TRBV28,15,CASSPGQGANYEQYF,TGTGCCAGCAGTCCCGGACAGGGAGCTAACTACGAGCAGTACTTC
.,TRBJ2-5,.,TRBV4-1,16,CASSQASSTKQETQYF,TGCGCCAGCAGCCAAGCATCTAGCACCAAACAAGAGACCCAGTACTTC
.,TRBJ2-3,TRBD2,TRBV7-9,18,CASSFRGRGGGATDTQYF,TGTGCCAGCAGCTTCCGTGGGAGGGGCGGAGGAGCCACAGATACGCAGTATTTT
.,TRBJ2-3,TRBD1,TRBV6-6,14,CASRGGANTDTQYF,TGTGCCAGCCGAGGGGGCGCGAACACAGATACGCAGTATTTT
.,TRBJ2-3,TRBD1,TRBV5-1,15,CASSLQGVLTDTQYF,TGCGCCAGCAGCCTTCAGGGGGTTCTCACAGATACGCAGTATTTT
few,TRBJ1-2,TRBD1,TRBV6-4,13,CASSDEGARGYTF,TGTGCCAGCAGTGATGAGGGGGCACGTGGCTACACCTTC
few,TRBJ1-2,.,TRBV2,13,CASSENTEYGYTF,TGTGCCAGCAGTGAGAACACAGAATATGGCTACACCTTC
.,TRBJ1-5,.,TRBV27,15,CASSRSGSLHQPQHF,TGTGCCAGCAGTCGGTCCGGGTCATTACATCAGCCCCAGCATTTT
few,TRBJ2-7,.,TRBV11-2,14,CASSPPGSTYEQYF,TGTGCCAGCAGTCCTCCCGGGAGTACCTACGAGCAGTACTTC
.,TRBJ2-7,TRBD2,TRBV5-1,15,CASSPGTSGSAEQYF,TGCGCCAGCAGCCCCGGGACTAGCGGGAGTGCCGAGCAGTACTTC
.,TRBJ2-7,.,TRBV19,13,CASSIRVSYEQYF,TGTGCCAGTAGTATACGGGTCTCCTACGAGCAGTACTTC
.,TRBJ1-3,.,TRBV7-9,15,CASSLRQGSGNTIYF,TGTGCCAGCAGCTTGCGGCAGGGATCAGGAAACACCATATATTTT
once,TRBJ1-1,TRBD1,TRBV18,15,CASSPYRGFDTEAFF,TGTGCCAGCTCACCCTACAGGGGATTCGACACTGAAGCTTTCTTT
.,TRBJ1-2,.,TRBV5-5,11,CASSLTFGYTF,TGTGCCAGCAGCTTGACTTTCGGCTACACCTTC
once,TRBJ2-3,.,TRBV7-2,12,CASTPRTDTQYF,TGTGCCAGCACCCCCCGGACAGATACGCAGTATTTT
once,TRBJ1-4,.,TRBV2,15,CASSEIGTTNEKLFF,TGTGCCAGCAGTGAAATCGGGACAACTAATGAAAAACTGTTTTTT
once,TRBJ1-1,TRBD1,TRBV5-1,15,CASSLSDRGGTEAFF,TGCGCCAGCAGCTTATCGGACAGGGGAGGCACTGAAGCTTTCTTT
.,TRBJ2-6,TRBD1,TRBV6-5,15,CASRDRRSGANVLTF,TGTGCCAGCCGGGACAGACGCTCTGGGGCCAACGTCCTGACTTTC
.,TRBJ2-1,.,TRBV27,13,CASSFRGFDEQFF,TGTGCCAGCAGTTTTCGGGGTTTCGATGAGCAGTTCTTC
.,TRBJ2-5,TRBD2,TRBV4-1,15,CASSQPGTSPETQYF,TGCGCCAGCAGCCAGCCCGGGACTAGCCCAGAGACCCAGTACTTC
few,TRBJ2-7,TRBD1,TRBV10-3,15,CAISEAGQGRYEQYF,TGTGCCATCAGTGAGGCAGGACAGGGTAGGTACGAGCAGTACTTC